This TCR beta chain is from a study of cytomegalovirus exposure and HLA in healthy donors. Study-wide results and limits: It emerged from a later analysis that several of the most significant clusters appeared to be linked to common viral pathogens. Specific recognition of CMV antigens was confirmed in vitro for a few chains (all CMV-associated). When analyzed later, a missense DCLRE1C variant was found to be linked to TCR beta V- and J-gene trimming.

Notes on this clone: Its target is not known.

Samples came from healthy bone marrow donors. Deletions cut 0 bases from V and 2 bases from J, with 12 bases between. This CDR3 is 17 amino acids long. The V gene's germline CDR1 is SGHRS and CDR2 YFSETQ. In the PCR, 60 Vbeta and 13 Jbeta primers were used. Sequenced by immunoSEQ multiplex PCR; TCRdb stores in-frame clones only, minus some. The table records 150,000 or so clones, 70% to 90% of them present only once. The specimen was PBMCs. The receptor comes from a woman aged 18-35 years in good health and CMV-seronegative. The rearrangement uses TRBV5-1 and TRBJ2-6; TRBD2 might be the D (7 bases). Here the CDR3 DNA reads TGCGCCAGCAGCTTGGCTAGGGGGGGCGCTGGGGCCAACGTCCTGACTTTC. Encoded protein: CASSLARGGAGANVLTF. The full variable domain, in which reference TRBV5-1 and TRBJ2-6 provide the parts outside the CDR3, is KAGVTQTPRYLIKTRGQQVTLSCSPISGHRSVSWYQQTPGQGLQFLFEYFSETQRNKGNFPGRFSGRQFSNSRSEMNVSTLELGDSALYLCASSLARGGAGANVLTFGAGSRLTVL.